This T cell receptor (beta chain) comes out of a study of CD8 T cells in Susac syndrome. After removal of 3 bases from V and 2 bases from J, the junction contained 4 bases not matched to a gene. This CDR3 has 15 residues. Germline V gene lookup returns CDR1 MNHEY and CDR2 SMNVEV (reference sequence). Random hexamers primed reverse transcription of about 0.5 to 1 ug RNA. Amplification of the TCR beta CDR3 was carried out by immunoSEQ multiplex PCR, which spanned a total of 54 Vbeta and 13 Jbeta segments. TCRdb re-derived calls from the immunoSEQ multiplex PCR reads in MiXCR, one entry per CDR3 protein. The table lists roughly 190,000 distinct CDR3 sequences, over 85% of them singletons, with 0.095% to 0.12% in the top ten. CD8+ and CD4+ T cells circulating in blood were sequenced for TCR beta.

This TCR derives from a human donor in good health. The sequenced material came from CD4+ T cells from PBMCs. This chain links TRBV27 with TRBJ2-7, with 10 bases matching TRBD2. In DNA form, the CDR3 reads TGTGCCAGCAGTTTGGTAGCGGGGGGCCCCTACGAGCAGTACGTC. The encoded protein is CASSLVAGGPYEQYV.